A selection of T cell receptor beta chains follows, all from one sample in a study of early T cells in non-severe SARS-CoV-2 infection. Each CDR3 protein is one row after TCRdb ran MiXCR on the 5' RACE reads. This sample yields tens of thousands of distinct CDR3 sequences, of which about 12% are seen a single time; under 3% belongs to the top ten. Material for sequencing was whole blood. The receptors here all came from an adult who was a healthcare worker with PCR-confirmed SARS-CoV-2 infection or an uninfected control (not recorded which). CDR3s include the opening cysteine and the closing phenylalanine or tryptophan. The D gene is left open where the match is weak. Some rows mark clone size as missing; the rest say once, few, many or name a class of expanded clone.

d_gene: NA
v_gene: TRBV19
abundance: NA
j_gene: TRBJ1-2
CDR3nt: TGTGCCAGTAGCCCCCTGGCAGGGTGGGGCTATGGCTACACCTTC
CDR3aa: CASSPLAGWGYGYTF

d_gene: NA
v_gene: TRBV19
abundance: many
j_gene: TRBJ2-3
CDR3nt: TGTGCCAGTTCTGGCCTTAGCGGACCCACCACAGATACGCAGTATTTT
CDR3aa: CASSGLSGPTTDTQYF

d_gene: NA
v_gene: TRBV5-1
abundance: NA
j_gene: TRBJ2-1
CDR3nt: TGCGCCAGCAGCTTGGACAGGCTGTGGGATGAGCAGTTCTTC
CDR3aa: CASSLDRLWDEQFF

d_gene: TRBD1
v_gene: TRBV27
abundance: many
j_gene: TRBJ1-5
CDR3nt: TGTGCCAGCAGTCTAGGCGGGGGGACAGGGGTTCAGCCCCAGCATTTT
CDR3aa: CASSLGGGTGVQPQHF

d_gene: TRBD2
v_gene: TRBV20-1
abundance: medium-sized
j_gene: TRBJ2-4
CDR3nt: TGCAGTGCTGAACCCGGGACTAGAGGGGGGATTCAGTACTTC
CDR3aa: CSAEPGTRGGIQYF

d_gene: NA
v_gene: TRBV29-1
abundance: NA
j_gene: TRBJ1-1
CDR3nt: TGCAGCGCAAAAACAGTGAACACTGAAGCTTTCTTT
CDR3aa: CSAKTVNTEAFF

d_gene: TRBD1
v_gene: TRBV5-1
abundance: NA
j_gene: TRBJ1-1
CDR3nt: TGCGCCAGCAGCGGACAGGACCTGAGGGGGACTGAAGCTTTCTTT
CDR3aa: CASSGQDLRGTEAFF

d_gene: TRBD1
v_gene: TRBV20-1
abundance: many
j_gene: TRBJ1-5
CDR3nt: TGCAGTGCTCTGGGACAGGGGGACCAGCCCCAGCATTTT
CDR3aa: CSALGQGDQPQHF

d_gene: NA
v_gene: TRBV6-5
abundance: NA
j_gene: TRBJ1-2
CDR3nt: TGTGCCAGCCGTACAGGGACCTATGGCTACACCTTC
CDR3aa: CASRTGTYGYTF

d_gene: NA
v_gene: TRBV7-3
abundance: NA
j_gene: TRBJ1-1
CDR3nt: TGTGCCAGCAGCTTAATGGGCCTCCAGAACACTGAAGCTTTCTTT
CDR3aa: CASSLMGLQNTEAFF

d_gene: NA
v_gene: TRBV7-3
abundance: NA
j_gene: TRBJ2-5
CDR3nt: TGTGCCAGCAGCTTAAGCGGAAGGGAGACCCAGTACTTC
CDR3aa: CASSLSGRETQYF

d_gene: NA
v_gene: TRBV3-1
abundance: NA
j_gene: TRBJ2-5
CDR3nt: TGTGCCAGCAGCCTTCGGGGGCCCCTGGGGACCCAGTACTTC
CDR3aa: CASSLRGPLGTQYF

d_gene: NA
v_gene: TRBV12-5
abundance: NA
j_gene: TRBJ2-7
CDR3nt: TGTGCTAGTGTCCCATTTTCCGGGCCCTACGAGCAGTACTTC
CDR3aa: CASVPFSGPYEQYF

d_gene: TRBD2
v_gene: TRBV7-8
abundance: many
j_gene: TRBJ2-7
CDR3nt: TGTGCCAGCAGCGACATCCCTAGCGGGAATATTCCCTACGAGCAGTACTTC
CDR3aa: CASSDIPSGNIPYEQYF

d_gene: NA
v_gene: TRBV18
abundance: NA
j_gene: TRBJ2-1
CDR3nt: TGTGCCAGCTCTCTCCCGCGGGACAGCTGGAATGAGCAGTTCTTC
CDR3aa: CASSLPRDSWNEQFF

d_gene: NA
v_gene: TRBV20-1
abundance: NA
j_gene: TRBJ1-5
CDR3nt: TGCAGTGCCTCTACCGGGGGCAGGCCCCAGCATTTT
CDR3aa: CSASTGGRPQHF

d_gene: NA
v_gene: TRBV5-6
abundance: few
j_gene: TRBJ2-1
CDR3nt: TGTGCCAGCAGCCCCGGGGCAGGGTGGAATGAGCAGTTCTTC
CDR3aa: CASSPGAGWNEQFF

d_gene: NA
v_gene: TRBV29-1
abundance: many
j_gene: TRBJ2-5
CDR3nt: TGCAGCGCAAAGGAGACCCAGTACTTC
CDR3aa: CSAKETQYF

d_gene: TRBD2
v_gene: TRBV10-2
abundance: NA
j_gene: TRBJ2-1
CDR3nt: TGCGCCAGCGGTCGGGAGGGGGTCTTC
CDR3aa: CASGREGVF

d_gene: TRBD2
v_gene: TRBV20-1
abundance: NA
j_gene: TRBJ2-1
CDR3nt: TGCAGTGCTAGAATCCTAGCGGGGGTTCAGAGTGAGCAGTTCTTC
CDR3aa: CSARILAGVQSEQFF

d_gene: TRBD2
v_gene: TRBV2
abundance: many
j_gene: TRBJ2-3
CDR3nt: TGTGCCAGCAGTGAAGACAGCGGGAGGCGAGATACGCAGTATTTT
CDR3aa: CASSEDSGRRDTQYF

d_gene: NA
v_gene: TRBV2
abundance: few
j_gene: TRBJ2-1
CDR3nt: TGTGCCAGCAGCTACAGGCCGAACAATGAGCAGTTCTTC
CDR3aa: CASSYRPNNEQFF

d_gene: TRBD2
v_gene: TRBV29-1
abundance: NA
j_gene: TRBJ2-3
CDR3nt: TGCAGCGTTACTAGCGGGTTGACAGATACGCAGTATTTT
CDR3aa: CSVTSGLTDTQYF

d_gene: NA
v_gene: TRBV6-6
abundance: few
j_gene: TRBJ1-6
CDR3nt: TGTGCCAGCCAGAGGTGGAAAAATTCACCCCTCCACTTT
CDR3aa: CASQRWKNSPLHF

d_gene: NA
v_gene: TRBV10-1
abundance: many
j_gene: TRBJ1-3
CDR3nt: TGCGCCAGCAGCGCTGATGATTTTGGAAACACCATATATTTT
CDR3aa: CASSADDFGNTIYF

d_gene: TRBD1
v_gene: TRBV7-9
abundance: NA
j_gene: TRBJ2-7
CDR3nt: TGTGCCAGCAGTACTACAGGGGCCGCCTACGAGCAGTACTTC
CDR3aa: CASSTTGAAYEQYF

d_gene: NA
v_gene: TRBV20-1
abundance: NA
j_gene: TRBJ2-7
CDR3nt: TGCAGTGCTCACTACTGGACGGACTCCTACGAGCAGTACTTC
CDR3aa: CSAHYWTDSYEQYF

d_gene: NA
v_gene: TRBV6-5
abundance: many
j_gene: TRBJ2-2
CDR3nt: TGTGCCAGCAGTTCTAGACTAGCCGGGGAGCTGTTTTTT
CDR3aa: CASSSRLAGELFF

d_gene: TRBD1
v_gene: TRBV7-9
abundance: many
j_gene: TRBJ2-4
CDR3nt: TGTGCCAGCAGCTCCCACATCGACAGGGAAGGAAACATTCAGTACTTC
CDR3aa: CASSSHIDREGNIQYF

d_gene: NA
v_gene: TRBV29-1
abundance: few
j_gene: TRBJ1-2
CDR3nt: TGCAGCGCCCCAACAGGGTTGGGCTACACCTTC
CDR3aa: CSAPTGLGYTF

d_gene: NA
v_gene: TRBV20-1
abundance: few
j_gene: TRBJ2-2
CDR3nt: TGCAGTGCTGACCGACGGGCGAACACCGGGGAGCTGTTTTTT
CDR3aa: CSADRRANTGELFF

d_gene: NA
v_gene: TRBV18
abundance: many
j_gene: TRBJ2-7
CDR3nt: TGTGCCAGCTCACCACTTTCGGGGTTCGAGCAGTACTTC
CDR3aa: CASSPLSGFEQYF

d_gene: NA
v_gene: TRBV29-1
abundance: NA
j_gene: TRBJ2-3
CDR3nt: TGCAGCGTTGCTACACGGAGCACAGATACGCAGTATTTT
CDR3aa: CSVATRSTDTQYF

d_gene: TRBD1
v_gene: TRBV29-1
abundance: NA
j_gene: TRBJ1-2
CDR3nt: TGCAGCGTTGAAGATGGGACAGGGCTTGGCTACACCTTC
CDR3aa: CSVEDGTGLGYTF

d_gene: TRBD2
v_gene: TRBV20-1
abundance: many
j_gene: TRBJ2-3
CDR3nt: TGCAGTGCGAGCGGGACTTCCACTAGCACAGATACGCAGTATTTT
CDR3aa: CSASGTSTSTDTQYF

d_gene: TRBD2
v_gene: TRBV7-3
abundance: many
j_gene: TRBJ2-7
CDR3nt: TGTGCCAGCAGCTGGGGACTAGCGGGCGGGCCCTACGAGCAGTACTTC
CDR3aa: CASSWGLAGGPYEQYF

d_gene: NA
v_gene: TRBV19
abundance: many
j_gene: TRBJ2-7
CDR3nt: TGTGCCAGTAGTATGGGGATGGGCGAGCAGTACTTC
CDR3aa: CASSMGMGEQYF

d_gene: NA
v_gene: TRBV5-1
abundance: NA
j_gene: TRBJ2-3
CDR3nt: TGCGCCACCAGCCCACCGGGAGCGCCAGATACGCAGTATTTT
CDR3aa: CATSPPGAPDTQYF

d_gene: NA
v_gene: TRBV12-3/TRBV12-4
abundance: few
j_gene: TRBJ1-1
CDR3nt: TGTGCCAGCAGTCTGTCAGGGAATGAAGCTTTCTTT
CDR3aa: CASSLSGNEAFF

d_gene: NA
v_gene: TRBV5-1
abundance: few
j_gene: TRBJ2-1
CDR3nt: TGCGCCAGCAGCTTGGACGGGGCGTTCTACAATGAGCAGTTCTTC
CDR3aa: CASSLDGAFYNEQFF